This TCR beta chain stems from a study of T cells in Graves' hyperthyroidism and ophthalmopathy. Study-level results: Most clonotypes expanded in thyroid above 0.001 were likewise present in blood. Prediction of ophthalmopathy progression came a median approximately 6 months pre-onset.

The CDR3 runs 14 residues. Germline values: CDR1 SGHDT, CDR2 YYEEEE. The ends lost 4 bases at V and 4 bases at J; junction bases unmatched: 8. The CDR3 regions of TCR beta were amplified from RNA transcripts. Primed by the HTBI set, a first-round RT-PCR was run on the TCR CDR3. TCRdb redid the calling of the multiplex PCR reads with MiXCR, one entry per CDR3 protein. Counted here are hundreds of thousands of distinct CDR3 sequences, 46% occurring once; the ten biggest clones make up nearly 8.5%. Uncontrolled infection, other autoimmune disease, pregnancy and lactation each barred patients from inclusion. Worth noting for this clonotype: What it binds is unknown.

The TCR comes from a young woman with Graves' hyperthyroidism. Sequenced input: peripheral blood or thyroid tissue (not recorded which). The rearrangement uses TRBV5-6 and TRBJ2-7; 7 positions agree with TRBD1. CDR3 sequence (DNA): TGTGCCAGCAGCGCGACAGGGAAGTTTTACGAGCAGTACTTC. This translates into CASSATGKFYEQYF.